This T cell receptor (beta chain) is from a study of human T cells and chemical hapten exposure. In the study overall: Application of 0.01% DPC to the upper back was done by patch test, with a reading at 6 days.

TCRdb passed the RACE reads through MiXCR, listing each CDR3 protein once. There are more than 80,000 distinct CDR3 sequences in the sample; 10% to 12% occur only once, and roughly 3.7% lies in the top ten. Trimming removed 0 bases from V and 7 bases from J; junction bases left unmatched: 10. This CDR3 has 16 amino acids. Looked up from germline, CDR1 is DFQATT and CDR2 is SNEGSKA (reference sequence). Time point defined: patch test 3, about 24 weeks after DPC sensitization. Noted treatment: therapeutic diphenylcyclopropenone sensitization with weekly scalp DPC. This clonotype was seen at least ten times.

The sequence came from a woman aged 50 to 60 with alopecia areata. Some clones in this sample may be carry-over from other donors' samples. The sample was whole blood, taken in connection with sensitization to the hapten diphenylcyclopropenone (DPC). The chain joins TRBV20-1 to TRBJ1-5; TRBD1 aligns across 9 bases. The CDR3 DNA reads as TGCAGTGCTAGAGAACCTCCGGGGGACAGGGAACAGCCCCAGCATTTT. Amino acids: CSAREPPGDREQPQHF.